The 26 T cell receptor beta chains below come from one sample, sequenced in a study of OX40 agonist ivuxolimab in advanced cancers. The library relied on the immunoSEQ multiplex PCR assay. TCRdb holds this immuneACCESS table with in-frame rearrangements only. Some clones are missing; in checked studies, unresolved V genes explain under half, and the rest has no known cause. The sample profile shows 30,000 or so clones; about four fifths of them were found once. 20% to 25% of the sample comes from the top ten. The sample in question was CD4+ or CD8+ T cells sorted from blood, obtained in a trial of the OX40 agonist ivuxolimab. All receptors come from an adult with an advanced solid tumor such as melanoma, head and neck, liver or kidney cancer.

The chain has TRBV29-1 and TRBJ2-2; 7 positions agree with TRBD2. This CDR3 comprises 14 residues. Per the germline V gene, CDR1 is SQVTM and CDR2 is ANQGSEA. V trimming: 2 bases; J trimming: 2 bases; junction bases outside the gene matches: 2. CDR3 region: CSVESGTNTGELFF. The DNA of the CDR3 is TGCAGCGTTGAAAGCGGGACTAACACCGGGGAGCTGTTTTTT.

The rearrangement uses TRBV10-2 and TRBJ2-7; 7 bases are shared with TRBD1. The V gene's germline CDR1 is WSHSY and CDR2 SAAADI. V was pared by 5 bases and J by 4 bases, with 5 bases of the junction left unmatched. The CDR3 has 13 residues. CDR3 in amino acids: CASSPGQLYEQYF. The CDR3 nucleotides read TGCGCCAGCAGTCCGGGACAGTTGTACGAGCAGTACTTC.

Points on this clone: This CDR3 is also generated by other DNA sequences in the sample. The CDR3 sequence is CASSIGRYNEQFF. CDR3 in DNA: TGTGCCAGTAGTATCGGCCGCTACAATGAGCAGTTCTTC. The gene calls are TRBV19 and TRBJ2-1; the D is unclear. V was shortened by 3 bases and J by 3 bases, with 6 bases between the two germline ends. The CDR3 spans 13 residues. Per the germline V gene, CDR1 is LNHDA and CDR2 is SQIVND (reference sequence).

The J gene is TRBJ2-1, the V gene TRBV7-9; D is undetermined. The CDR3 runs to 14 residues. Trimming took off 6 bases at V and 2 bases at J, with 11 bases between the two ends. Germline V gene data show CDR1 as SEHNR and CDR2 as FQNEAQ (reference sequence). DNA for the CDR3: TGTGCCAGCAGTCCGACACCAACCTACAATGAGCAGTTCTTC. Its translation: CASSPTPTYNEQFF. The complete variable domain, with remaining parts taken from reference TRBV7-9 and TRBJ2-1, reads DTGVSQNPRHKITKRGQNVTFRCDPISEHNRLYWYRQTLGQGPEFLTYFQNEAQLEKSRLLSDRFSAERPKGSFSTLEIQRTEQGDSAMYLCASSPTPTYNEQFFGPGTRLTVL.

The chain employs TRBV5-4 and TRBJ1-1; D gene ambiguous. From germline, CDR1 is SGHNT and CDR2 YYREEE (reference sequence). The CDR3 totals 13 residues. V gave up 0 bases and J gave up 0 bases, with 3 bases separating them. The CDR3 nucleotides are TGTGCCAGCAGCTTGGGACTGAACACTGAAGCTTTCTTT. Protein sequence: CASSLGLNTEAFF.

The chain carries TRBV4-3 and TRBJ2-7; D perhaps matches TRBD2 (5 bases). Trimming left V 1 base short and J 1 base short, with 11 bases between. Germline assignment: CDR1 LGHNA and CDR2 YSLEER. The CDR3 is 15 amino acids. The CDR3 DNA sequence: TGCGCCAGCAGCCAAGGGTGGACTCCATCCTACGAGCAGTACTTC. Protein sequence: CASSQGWTPSYEQYF.

This chain connects TRBV28 to TRBJ2-2; 7 bases agree with TRBD1. CDR3 size: 19 residues. V dropped 6 bases and J dropped 4; count of bases not matched to a gene: 20. From germline, CDR1 is MDHEN and CDR2 SYDVKM. The CDR3 loop reads CASSPPADHKGGITGELFF. The CDR3 coding sequence is TGTGCCAGCAGCCCGCCTGCCGATCACAAAGGGGGCATCACCGGGGAGCTGTTTTTT.

The rearrangement joins TRBV5-4 to TRBJ2-1; D unclear. The CDR3 runs to 13 residues. Germline V gene lookup returns CDR1 SGHNT and CDR2 YYREEE (reference sequence). With 3 bases removed from V and 4 bases from J, the gap between germline ends came to 8 bases. The CDR3 bases are TGTGCCAGCAGCTCTTCAGTATACAATGAGCAGTTCTTC. It translates to CASSSSVYNEQFF.

This clone has a handful of counts. The chain recombines TRBV28 with TRBJ2-7; TRBD2 agrees at 16 bases. Trimming took 6 bases from V and 5 from J; bases not matched to a gene: 10. Germline assignment: CDR1 MDHEN and CDR2 SYDVKM. CDR3 length: 17 amino acids. Here the CDR3 reads CASRPGLAGGPSNEQYF. DNA of the CDR3: TGTGCCAGCAGGCCGGGACTAGCGGGAGGGCCCTCAAACGAGCAGTACTTC.

The gene calls are TRBV27 and TRBJ2-7; the match to TRBD1 covers 8 bases. Germline V gene data show CDR1 as MNHEY and CDR2 as SMNVEV (reference sequence). The trim removed 0 bases at V and 5 bases at J, leaving 6 bases unmatched. This CDR3 is built from 15 residues. DNA for the CDR3: TGTGCCAGCAGTTTATCAGGACAGGGTCGGCACGAGCAGTACTTC. It specifies CASSLSGQGRHEQYF.

This chain joins TRBV28 and TRBJ1-1, with D possibly being TRBD1 (5 bases). The CDR3 contains 15 residues. Per germline, CDR1 MDHEN and CDR2 SYDVKM. V lost 5 bases and J 4 bases, leaving 17 bases between the germline ends. The DNA of the CDR3 is TGTGCCAGCAGTCAGACCAGGGTATTGGGCACTGAAGCTTTCTTT. Translation: CASSQTRVLGTEAFF.

The chain joins TRBV9 to TRBJ2-7, with TRBD1 matching 8 bases. Germline V gene sequence: CDR1 SGDLS, CDR2 YYNGEE. V shed 0 bases and J 0 bases; nucleotides not matched to a gene: 5. The CDR3 loop spans 16 amino acids. The CDR3 spells CASSVADRAGSYEQYF. The CDR3 bases are TGTGCCAGCAGCGTAGCGGACAGGGCGGGCTCCTACGAGCAGTACTTC.

The chain joins TRBV7-8 to TRBJ1-4, with a tentative D call TRBD1 (5 bases). Germline V gives CDR1 SGHVS, CDR2 FQNEAQ. V lost 4 bases, J lost 5 bases, and 17 bases lay in between. The length of the CDR3 is 16 residues. In DNA, the CDR3 is TGTGCCAGCAGCTCCAGAGGGGCTGGCTCCAATGAAAAACTGTTTTTT. It yields the protein CASSSRGAGSNEKLFF.

The chain carries TRBV5-4 and TRBJ2-7; maybe TRBD2 (5 bases). In germline, CDR1 is SGHNT, CDR2 YYREEE (reference sequence). There are 13 residues in the CDR3. Trimming shortened V by 0 bases and J by 6 bases, and 10 bases separated the two germline ends. Here the CDR3 DNA reads TGTGCCAGCAGCTTGGAACGAGGAGGCGAGCAGTACTTC. Residues: CASSLERGGEQYF. Together with reference TRBV5-4 and TRBJ2-7, the CDR3 gives the full variable domain: ETGVTQSPTHLIKTRGQQVTLRCSSQSGHNTVSWYQQALGQGPQFIFQYYREEENGRGNFPPRFSGLQFPNYSSELNVNALELDDSALYLCASSLERGGEQYFGPGTRLTVT.

The chain joins TRBV27 to TRBJ2-7, with TRBD2 identical over 7 bases. Germline assignment: CDR1 MNHEY and CDR2 SMNVEV (reference sequence). The CDR3 sequence is 14 residues long. With V trimmed by 3 bases and J by 4 bases, 6 bases remained unmatched. The CDR3 protein is CASSFKGGPYEQYF. The CDR3 DNA sequence: TGTGCCAGCAGTTTCAAGGGAGGGCCTTACGAGCAGTACTTC.

The rearrangement joins TRBV21-1 to TRBJ2-3. TRBV21-1 is tagged as a pseudogene. The CDR3 runs 17 residues. This chain's CDR3 is CASSKEWGCERTDTQYF. The CDR3 DNA reads TGTGCCAGCAGCAAAGAGTGGGGTTGCGAACGGACAGATACGCAGTATTTT.

V and J are TRBV11-2 and TRBJ1-1; D call uncertain. V was cut by 5 bases and J by 6 bases, with 10 bases left in between. Per germline, CDR1 SGHAT and CDR2 FQNNGV. There are 12 residues in the CDR3. CDR3 coding DNA: TGTGCCAGCAGCCGCTGGACGGCTGAAGCTTTCTTT. It codes for CASSRWTAEAFF.

V gene TRBV5-1 combines with J gene TRBJ2-7; tentatively, D is TRBD1 (5 bases). V dropped 4 bases and J dropped 2 bases, with 13 bases sitting between them. The CDR3 extends over 14 amino acids. CDR1 and CDR2 from the germline V gene are SGHRS and YFSETQ. The CDR3 region is CASSPRELAYEQYF. The CDR3 bases are TGCGCCAGCAGCCCCAGGGAATTGGCCTACGAGCAGTACTTC. Together with reference TRBV5-1 and TRBJ2-7, the CDR3 gives the full variable domain: KAGVTQTPRYLIKTRGQQVTLSCSPISGHRSVSWYQQTPGQGLQFLFEYFSETQRNKGNFPGRFSGRQFSNSRSEMNVSTLELGDSALYLCASSPRELAYEQYFGPGTRLTVT.

The chain employs TRBV4-3 and TRBJ2-2, with 7 bases fitting TRBD2. The CDR3 runs 17 residues. Looked up from germline, CDR1 is LGHNA and CDR2 is YSLEER. The V and J ends lost 4 bases and 4 bases, in that order; junction bases with no gene match: 12. CDR3 bases: TGCGCCAGCAGCCTGGCCCCCACTAGCGAGGGCACCGGGGAGCTGTTTTTT. It encodes CASSLAPTSEGTGELFF.

The gene calls are TRBV7-9 and TRBJ2-2, with 8 positions matching TRBD1. Germline V gene data show CDR1 as SEHNR and CDR2 as FQNEAQ (reference sequence). This CDR3 has 16 amino acids. J was trimmed by 0 bases and V by 5 bases; bases with no gene match: 5. Written as DNA, the CDR3 is TGTGCCAGCAGCCCCTGGACAGGGTCGAACACCGGGGAGCTGTTTTTT. This encodes CASSPWTGSNTGELFF.

The genes are TRBV12-5 and TRBJ1-1, with 7 bases that match TRBD1. CDR1 and CDR2 (germline): LGHNT, FRNRAP. This CDR3 comprises 13 residues. The V and J ends lost 6 bases and 8 bases, in that order; junction bases with no gene match: 9. DNA for the CDR3: TGTGCTAGTGGGGCAGGGGGTCCGGGGGAAGCTTTCTTT. It codes for CASGAGGPGEAFF.

The chain joins TRBV6-4 to TRBJ2-1; D tentatively reads TRBD1 or TRBD2 (6 bases each). Trimming left V 0 bases short and J 10 bases short, with 13 bases between. CDR3 size: 14 residues. Germline V gene sequence: CDR1 MRHNA, CDR2 SNTAGT. CDR3 in DNA: TGTGCCAGCAGTGACTCCTCGGGGGCCGACGAGCAGTTCTTC. Translation: CASSDSSGADEQFF.

The chain combines TRBV10-3 with TRBJ2-5; D is perhaps TRBD2 (6 bases). With the DNA end fitting TRBJ2-7 better, the J assignment may be wrong. The CDR3 consists of 13 residues. Germline CDR1 reads ENHRY; CDR2 reads SYGVKD. CDR3 in amino acids: CAINGEEGYEQYF. CDR3 sequence (DNA): TGTGCCATCAATGGGGAGGAGGGCTACGAGCAGTACTTC.

This rearrangement joins TRBV30 to TRBJ1-5, with 10 bases aligning to TRBD1. From germline, CDR1 is GTSNPN and CDR2 SVGIG (reference sequence). The CDR3 consists of 16 residues. Germline trimming cut 1 base from V and 0 bases from J; bases unmatched to any gene: 3. DNA of the CDR3: TGTGCCTGGAGTGCGACAGGGGGCAATAGCAATCAGCCCCAGCATTTT. This codes for CAWSATGGNSNQPQHF.

The rearrangement joins TRBV30 to TRBJ1-2; 7 positions agree with TRBD1. The CDR3 consists of 13 residues. Per the germline V gene, CDR1 is GTSNPN and CDR2 is SVGIG (reference sequence). Losses at the gene ends were 2 bases for V and 2 bases for J; bases not matched to a gene: 2. The CDR3 protein is CAWSPTGNYGYTF. CDR3 coding DNA: TGTGCCTGGAGTCCGACAGGGAACTATGGCTACACCTTC.

The genes are TRBV6-5 and TRBJ1-1, with D unresolved. Germline CDR1 MNHEY, CDR2 SVGAGI. V was trimmed by 2 bases and J by 2 bases, leaving 9 bases between them. CDR3 size: 14 residues. The CDR3 nucleotides are TGTGCCAGCAGTTACGGGCAGACAAACACTGAAGCTTTCTTT. Translating it yields CASSYGQTNTEAFF.